Shown below are 24 T cell receptor beta chains from a single sample sequenced in a study of shared clonotypes between healthy human individuals. Profiled with immunoSEQ multiplex PCR; TCRdb holds only in-frame clones, not every one. The sample holds about 2.2 million clones; 85% to 95% are singletons and the top ten take more than 1.5%. It was CD45RO-negative cells, positively selected for CCR7, that made up naive CD8 cells, with terminally differentiated effector memory CD45RA+ cells excluded. Sequenced sample: naive CD8+ T cells from PBMCs. All receptors come from a young man in good health. Some clones in this sample may be carry-over from other donors' samples.

This chain joins TRBV5-1 and TRBJ1-2, with TRBD1 identical over 9 bases. Germline V CDR1 and CDR2: SGHRS, YFSETQ. V gave up 2 bases and J gave up 3 bases; unmatched junction bases: 5. The CDR3 extends over 15 amino acids. The CDR3 sequence: CASSLGQGKDYGYTF. The CDR3 nucleotides read TGCGCCAGCAGCTTAGGACAGGGGAAAGACTATGGCTACACCTTC. Based on the CDR3 plus reference TRBV5-1 and TRBJ1-2, the full variable domain is KAGVTQTPRYLIKTRGQQVTLSCSPISGHRSVSWYQQTPGQGLQFLFEYFSETQRNKGNFPGRFSGRQFSNSRSEMNVSTLELGDSALYLCASSLGQGKDYGYTFGSGTRLTVV.

With regard to this clone: This specimen includes other DNA sequences encoding the same CDR3. V gene TRBV29-1 combines with J gene TRBJ2-7, with D uncertain. Between the trimmed V and J ends, which lost 4 bases and 0 bases, there was a span of 10 bases. The length of the CDR3 is 13 residues. Germline CDR1 and CDR2: SQVTM and ANQGSEA. The CDR3 DNA reads as TGCAGCGTTGTGGGCGGTAGCTCCTACGAGCAGTACTTC. Translated: CSVVGGSSYEQYF.

The genes are TRBV2 and TRBJ2-1, with 11 bases identical to TRBD2. Trimming took 11 bases from V and 5 from J; bases not matched to a gene: 11. There are 15 residues in the CDR3. Germline V gene sequence: CDR1 SNHLY, CDR2 FYNNEI. CDR3 bases: TGTGCCGGGTATTCCGGGACTAGCGGAGACAATGAGCAGTTCTTC. It yields the protein CAGYSGTSGDNEQFF.

The chain joins TRBV15 to TRBJ2-3; 7 nucleotides align to TRBD1. The CDR3 has 14 residues. V lost 0 bases and J lost 6; bases outside the gene matches: 3. Germline V gene data show CDR1 as LNHNV and CDR2 as YYDKDF (reference sequence). The CDR3, as DNA: TGTGCCACCAGCAGAGATCGAGGGGGCGATACGCAGTATTTT. Residues: CATSRDRGGDTQYF.

The gene calls are TRBV5-6 and TRBJ2-2; no clear D. Germline lookup yields CDR1 SGHDT and CDR2 YYEEEE. CDR3 size: 15 residues. Between the trimmed V and J ends, which lost 0 bases and 6 bases, there was a span of 12 bases. CDR3 region: CASSLAPPRAGELFF. CDR3 bases: TGTGCCAGCAGCTTGGCCCCCCCCCGGGCCGGGGAGCTGTTTTTT. Looking up the rest from reference TRBV5-6 and TRBJ2-2 gives the full variable domain: DAGVTQSPTHLIKTRGQQVTLRCSPKSGHDTVSWYQQALGQGPQFIFQYYEEEERQRGNFPDRFSGHQFPNYSSELNVNALLLGDSALYLCASSLAPPRAGELFFGEGSRLTVL.

This chain connects TRBV6-6 to TRBJ2-7, with 9 bases fitting TRBD1. The germline V gene has CDR1 MNHNY and CDR2 SVGAGI (reference sequence). Trimming at V came to 6 bases and at J to 7 bases, leaving 10 bases not matched to a gene. This CDR3 has 14 residues. Here the CDR3 reads CASSPGQGKWEQYF. DNA for the CDR3: TGTGCCAGCAGCCCCGGACAGGGGAAGTGGGAGCAGTACTTC.

This chain joins TRBV9 and TRBJ2-1; TRBD2 matches at 10 bases. The germline CDR1 and CDR2 sequences are SGDLS and YYNGEE. V shed 3 bases and J 9 bases; nucleotides not matched to a gene: 6. CDR3 length: 14 amino acids. The DNA for the CDR3 is TGTGCCAGCAGCGCCCAGCGGGAGGGCCTTGAGCAGTTCTTC. Translation: CASSAQREGLEQFF.

This rearrangement joins TRBV5-1 to TRBJ1-5; D is undetermined. Trimming removed 0 bases at V and 0 bases at J, with 7 bases between. Germline V gene sequence: CDR1 SGHRS, CDR2 YFSETQ. CDR3 length: 15 residues. CDR3 loop: CASSLGTLSNQPQHF. The CDR3 nucleotides are TGCGCCAGCAGCTTGGGTACCCTTAGCAATCAGCCCCAGCATTTT.

The gene calls are TRBV13 and TRBJ2-1; the match to TRBD1 covers 7 bases. Germline V gene data show CDR1 as PRHDT and CDR2 as FYEKMQ (reference sequence). This CDR3 contains 14 residues. V lost 5 bases, J lost 7 bases, and 8 bases stayed unmatched. CDR3 nucleotide sequence: TGTGCCAGCAGCCCACCACAGGGGAAAAATGAGCAGTTCTTC. Its translation is CASSPPQGKNEQFF.

This rearrangement joins TRBV5-6 to TRBJ2-7; the match to TRBD1 covers 8 bases. V trimming: 3 bases; J trimming: 2 bases; junction bases outside the gene matches: 7. This CDR3 has 15 residues. CDR1 SGHDT and CDR2 YYEEEE come from the germline V gene. The DNA for the CDR3 is TGTGCCAGCAGCTCCGACAGGGGACCAGCCTACGAGCAGTACTTC. Its translation is CASSSDRGPAYEQYF.

The chain links TRBV6-1 to TRBJ2-1; TRBD2 matches 9 bases. CDR1 and CDR2 (germline): MNHNS, SASEGT. With 0 bases clipped from V and 4 bases from J, the junction kept 4 bases outside the gene matches. CDR3 length equals 16 residues. Here the CDR3 DNA reads TGTGCCAGCAGTGAAGCCGGAGCGGGAGGTTACAATGAGCAGTTCTTC. Protein: CASSEAGAGGYNEQFF.

The rearrangement joins TRBV7-9 to TRBJ2-4; D is uncertain. CDR1 is SEHNR, CDR2 FQNEAQ, per germline (reference sequence). The V gene lost 4 bases and the J gene lost 5 bases, with 6 bases spanning the gap. The CDR3 loop spans 12 amino acids. This chain's CDR3 is CASSSTENIQYF. CDR3 in DNA: TGTGCCAGCAGCTCCACCGAAAACATTCAGTACTTC.

The V call is TRBV10-3, the J call TRBJ2-5; perhaps TRBD1 as D (5 bases). There are 14 residues in the CDR3. Germline V gene sequence: CDR1 ENHRY, CDR2 SYGVKD. The V end lost 5 bases, the J end lost 1 base, and 11 bases lay between the germline ends. The CDR3 region has the DNA TGTGCCATCAGTCTATCGACAGCCCAAGAGACCCAGTACTTC. It translates to CAISLSTAQETQYF.

The chain has TRBV5-6 and TRBJ2-1; D is possibly TRBD1 (6 bases). CDR1 is SGHDT and CDR2 is YYEEEE in the germline V gene. This CDR3 spans 15 amino acids. Trimming took 4 bases from V and 4 from J, leaving 15 bases between them. The CDR3 nucleotides are TGTGCCAGCAGCCACGAGCAGGGGTCTTACAATGAGCAGTTCTTC. Amino acid sequence: CASSHEQGSYNEQFF.

This chain links TRBV28 with TRBJ2-7; D is perhaps TRBD1 (10 bases). The CDR3 length is 16 residues. Trimming shortened V by 5 bases and J by 4 bases, and 21 bases separated the two germline ends. Looked up from germline, CDR1 is MDHEN and CDR2 is SYDVKM. CDR3 bases: TGTGCCAGCAGTGATTGGCGGGAGGGACAGGGGTACGAGCAGTACTTC. As protein: CASSDWREGQGYEQYF.

The chain has TRBV7-9 and TRBJ2-5; TRBD1 agrees at 10 bases. With V trimmed by 2 bases and J by 5 bases, 5 bases remained unmatched. The CDR3 length is 15 residues. Germline V gene data show CDR1 as SEHNR and CDR2 as FQNEAQ (reference sequence). CDR3 sequence: CASSLWRTGGETQYF. The CDR3 bases are TGTGCCAGCAGCTTATGGAGGACAGGGGGGGAGACCCAGTACTTC.

This clone was found once. V gene TRBV14 combines with J gene TRBJ2-5; D gene unclear. Trimming removed 4 bases at V and 5 bases at J, with 14 bases between. This CDR3 region has 14 residues. The germline gives CDR1 SGHDN, CDR2 FVKESK. In DNA, the CDR3 is TGTGCCAGCAGCCCGACGATAATGTGGGAGACCCAGTACTTC. Amino acid sequence: CASSPTIMWETQYF.

This rearrangement joins TRBV11-2 to TRBJ2-7, with 7 bases lining up with TRBD1. The V gene end was trimmed by 4 bases and the J gene end by 7 bases; junction bases not matched to a gene: 13. This CDR3 has 15 amino acids. CDR1 and CDR2 from the germline V gene are SGHAT and FQNNGV. The CDR3 protein is CASSSRDREPREQYF. Here the CDR3 DNA reads TGTGCCAGCAGCTCCCGGGACAGAGAGCCGAGGGAGCAGTACTTC.

J is TRBJ1-2 and V is TRBV4-1; TRBD1 might be the D (5 bases). Per the germline V gene, CDR1 is MGHRA and CDR2 is YSYEKL. The CDR3 has 14 amino acids. Trimming removed 6 bases from V and 3 bases from J, with 14 bases in between. The CDR3 nucleotides are TGCGCCAGCAGATGGGACTCCGAGGACTATGGCTACACCTTC. Translated, it gives CASRWDSEDYGYTF.

The chain is built from TRBV10-3 and TRBJ2-7, with 8 nucleotides matching TRBD2. The CDR3 length is 16 residues. The V gene end was trimmed by 4 bases and the J gene end by 1 base; junction bases not matched to a gene: 9. The germline CDR1 and CDR2 sequences are ENHRY and SYGVKD. CDR3 residues: CAISVLSGRASYEQYF. The DNA of the CDR3 is TGTGCCATCAGTGTATTAAGCGGGAGAGCTTCCTACGAGCAGTACTTC.

The V and J genes are TRBV9 and TRBJ2-7; D might be TRBD2 (6 bases). There are 15 residues in the CDR3. Per germline, CDR1 SGDLS and CDR2 YYNGEE. V shed 4 bases and J shed 1 base, with 15 bases lying between them. CDR3 sequence: CASSPSTGDSYEQYF. The CDR3 coding sequence is TGTGCCAGCAGCCCTTCGACGGGAGATTCCTACGAGCAGTACTTC.

V usage is TRBV27 and J usage is TRBJ1-2, with a tentative D call TRBD1 (5 bases). V lost 3 bases to trimming and J lost 6 bases, with 17 bases between them. Per the germline V gene, CDR1 is MNHEY and CDR2 is SMNVEV (reference sequence). This CDR3 has 15 residues. The CDR3 region has the DNA TGTGCCAGCAGTTTGGGGACGGCGGGTTACGATGGCTACACCTTC. Protein: CASSLGTAGYDGYTF.

This clone was found once. Other DNA variants within this sample encode the same CDR3. The rearrangement links TRBV27 to TRBJ2-7; D gene uncertain. The germline V gene encodes CDR1 MNHEY and CDR2 SMNVEV (reference sequence). The V end lost 1 base, the J end lost 1 base, and 5 bases lay between the germline ends. The CDR3 is made up of 13 amino acids. CDR3 protein: CASSLLSSYEQYF. The CDR3 bases are TGTGCCAGCAGTTTATTAAGTTCCTACGAGCAGTACTTC.

In this sample, this clone turned up a few times. This chain uses TRBV28 with TRBJ1-1; 10 nucleotides match TRBD1. Germline V lookup: CDR1 MDHEN, CDR2 SYDVKM. V was pared by 7 bases and J by 0 bases, with 8 bases of the junction left unmatched. The CDR3 has 16 residues. The CDR3 bases are TGTGCCAGCAACCCCGACAGGGGGCCCCTGAACACTGAAGCTTTCTTT. Protein sequence: CASNPDRGPLNTEAFF.